This T cell receptor (beta chain) was identified during a study of T cell responses to AZD1222 COVID-19 vaccine. TCRdb keeps only in-frame clones here, not all; method: immunoSEQ multiplex PCR. The data contain approximately 110,000 clones, around 88% of them singletons. Germline CDR1 is MNHEY and CDR2 is SVGAGI. The CDR3 length is 13 residues. Trimming took off 6 bases at V and 5 bases at J, with 13 bases between the two ends. This clonotype originated in an adult in good health. Sample: peripheral blood, taken on day 0 of AZD1222 vaccination. J is TRBJ2-5 and V is TRBV6-5, with a possible D match to TRBD2 (6 bases). For the CDR3, the DNA is TGTGCCAGCAGGGGCACAGGAGGGGAGACCCAGTACTTC. This codes for CASRGTGGETQYF.